This TCR beta chain was documented in a study of metastatic and nonmetastatic thyroid tumors (dated by TCRdb to about 2020). About the study as a whole: For patients with malignant and with benign thyroid disease, the researchers compared repertoires between peripheral blood samples and tumor or nodule tissue samples.

The full study reports these points: In both blood and tumor samples, TCR beta diversity was reported to be significantly higher in malignant tumors than in benign nodules.

This clone was counted at least ten times. The specificity of this receptor is unknown. No base quality information exists; no much larger clone differs at one position. Relative to germline, V is 7 bases shorter and J is 12 bases shorter, with 16 bases between their ends. The CDR3 spans 13 residues, from the cysteine through the phenylalanine. Kept here is only the CDR3 DNA, which spans 39 bases and is read in frame from base 1. Looking up the germline V gene (reference sequence) yields CDR1 LNHDA and CDR2 SQIVND. The library was made by PCR. Sequencing used an Illumina HiSeq 4000. High-throughput sequencing was used to profile the TCR beta-chain CDR3 region of every patient. The authors processed their data as follows. The researchers built a classifier to tell apart papillary thyroid cancer patients with distant metastasis, based on CDR3 differences among clinicopathological groups. The Shannon index was used to assess repertoire diversity, and the Morisita-Horn index was used to assess tumor-blood repertoire similarity. The public reads were reanalyzed by TCRdb: fastp trimming at Q25, MiXCR alignment, in-frame beta chains only. The V and J calls were not made by the authors but by TCRdb's processing. Here the sample has roughly 53,000 clones; about 20% occur a single time. The ten largest clones capture roughly 4% of the sample.

Before undergoing thyroid surgery, none of the patients had been given any kind of treatment. Patient clinical samples collected from about 2012 to 2018 were retrospectively analysed using T-cell receptor beta sequencing. The TCR comes from a female donor with papillary thyroid cancer or a benign thyroid nodule (not recorded which). Some clones in this sample may be carry-over from other donors' samples. Sequencing was done on a sample of blood. This receptor chain uses TRBV19 and TRBJ2-6; TRBD1 is a weak D gene call, 6 bases matching. The CDR3 corresponds to CASIAQGSSVLTF. The sequenced DNA is TGTGCCAGTATCGCACAGGGTAGCAGCGTCCTGACTTTC.